This entry concerns a single TCR beta chain. Its antigen is not known. The record originates from a study of OX40 agonist ivuxolimab in advanced cancers. Findings and limits, study-wide: CD8+ T cells showed, on average, more clonal expansion than CD4+ cells. Clonal expansion in partial responders at 0.1-3.0 mg/kg ranked among the lowest.

Germline V gene lookup returns CDR1 MNHNS and CDR2 SASEGT. There are 13 residues in the CDR3. Sequenced by immunoSEQ multiplex PCR; TCRdb stores in-frame clones only, minus some. Of some 63,000 clones listed, around 87% are singletons. The sequence was collected from an adult with an advanced solid tumor such as melanoma, head and neck, liver or kidney cancer. The J gene is TRBJ2-5, the V gene TRBV6-1; TRBD2 might be the D (5 bases). The specimen comprised CD4+ or CD8+ T cells sorted from blood, sampled in a trial of the OX40 agonist ivuxolimab. Here the CDR3 reads CAGSGQLQETQYF. DNA for the CDR3: TGTGCAGGAAGCGGCCAGCTCCAAGAGACCCAGTACTTC.